This record concerns one T cell receptor (beta chain) sequence. The target antigen is unknown. With a much larger clone just one base away, this may be a read error. Different DNA sequences within this sample yield the same CDR3. The sample originates from a study of Ad26.COV2.S vaccination and SARS-CoV-2 variants. In the study overall: Intramuscular Ad26.COV2.S at 5x10^10 or 1x10^11 viral particles. Notes on the study in general: Substantial breadth was reported for post-vaccination spike-specific CD8+ and CD4+ T cells.

Assay: immunoSEQ multiplex PCR; the TCRdb copy retains only in-frame clones and omits some. Of 350,000 to 400,000 clones in the sample, about 91% were seen once. The CDR3 is made up of 13 amino acids. Germline values: CDR1 SGHNT, CDR2 YENEEA. The V gene lost 2 bases and the J gene lost 1 base, with 5 bases spanning the gap. Treatment meaning: 15 to 20 received Ad26.COV2.S at low or high dose, single or two shots; five or six received placebo; per-sample allocation not given. Vaccine and placebo recipients were sampled on day 63 after the first injection. An Ad26 vector carrying the Wuhan-strain SARS-CoV-2 spike served as the vaccine.

Specimen: peripheral blood, collected in a trial of Ad26.COV2.S vaccine versus placebo. The chain carries TRBV11-3 and TRBJ2-5; D gene unclear. The clonotype comes from a person between 18 and 65 years old who received the Ad26.COV2.S COVID-19 vaccine or a placebo. DNA for the CDR3: TGTGCCAGCAGCTTAAACAGCCAAGAGACCCAGTACTTC. Translating it yields CASSLNSQETQYF.